The present TCR beta chain was sequenced within a study of cytomegalovirus exposure and HLA in healthy donors. Study in general: Researchers previously reported finding about 110 million unique TCR beta sequences from some 180 million T cells. Study-level points and caveats: The study reported that TCR beta sequences accurately predicted HLA-A and HLA-B alleles in most subjects.

Comment on this clone: As yet, its antigen is unknown.

PCR amplification relied on 60 Vbeta primers (plus 13 Jbeta primers). The table came from immunoSEQ multiplex PCR; TCRdb's copy has only in-frame clones and leaves some out. The table shows tens of thousands of clones, with around 74% occurring only once. The receptor's source is a woman in her 50s in good health and CMV-seropositive. Sequencing was done on a sample of PBMCs.

CDR3 protein: CASSLAREREISHQETQYF. The CDR3 coding sequence is TGTGCCAGCAGCTTAGCGCGAGAGCGGGAGATTAGTCACCAAGAGACCCAGTACTTC. The chain uses TRBV7-8 and TRBJ2-5; 8 bases map to TRBD2. CDR1 is SGHVS and CDR2 is FQNEAQ in the germline V gene. The CDR3 is 19 residues long. The V segment lost 0 bases and the J segment 0 bases; nucleotides outside the gene matches: 12.